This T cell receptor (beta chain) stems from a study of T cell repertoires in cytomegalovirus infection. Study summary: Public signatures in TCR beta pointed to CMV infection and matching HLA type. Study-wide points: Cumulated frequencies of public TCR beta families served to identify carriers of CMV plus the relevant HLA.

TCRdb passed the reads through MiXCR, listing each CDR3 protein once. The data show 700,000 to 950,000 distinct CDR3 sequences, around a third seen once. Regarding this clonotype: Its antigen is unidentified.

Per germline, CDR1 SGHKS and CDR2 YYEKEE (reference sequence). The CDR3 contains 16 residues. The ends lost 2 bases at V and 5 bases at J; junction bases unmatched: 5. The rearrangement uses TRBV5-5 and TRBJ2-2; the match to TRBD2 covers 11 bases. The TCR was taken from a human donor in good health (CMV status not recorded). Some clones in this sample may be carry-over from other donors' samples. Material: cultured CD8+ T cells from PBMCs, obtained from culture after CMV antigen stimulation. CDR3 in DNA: TGTGCCAGCAGCTTTACTAGCGGGGGACTAACCGGGGAGCTGTTTTTT. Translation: CASSFTSGGLTGELFF. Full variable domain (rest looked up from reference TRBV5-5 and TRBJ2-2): DAGVTQSPTHLIKTRGQQVTLRCSPISGHKSVSWYQQVLGQGPQFIFQYYEKEERGRGNFPDRFSARQFPNYSSELNVNALLLGDSALYLCASSFTSGGLTGELFFGEGSRLTVL.